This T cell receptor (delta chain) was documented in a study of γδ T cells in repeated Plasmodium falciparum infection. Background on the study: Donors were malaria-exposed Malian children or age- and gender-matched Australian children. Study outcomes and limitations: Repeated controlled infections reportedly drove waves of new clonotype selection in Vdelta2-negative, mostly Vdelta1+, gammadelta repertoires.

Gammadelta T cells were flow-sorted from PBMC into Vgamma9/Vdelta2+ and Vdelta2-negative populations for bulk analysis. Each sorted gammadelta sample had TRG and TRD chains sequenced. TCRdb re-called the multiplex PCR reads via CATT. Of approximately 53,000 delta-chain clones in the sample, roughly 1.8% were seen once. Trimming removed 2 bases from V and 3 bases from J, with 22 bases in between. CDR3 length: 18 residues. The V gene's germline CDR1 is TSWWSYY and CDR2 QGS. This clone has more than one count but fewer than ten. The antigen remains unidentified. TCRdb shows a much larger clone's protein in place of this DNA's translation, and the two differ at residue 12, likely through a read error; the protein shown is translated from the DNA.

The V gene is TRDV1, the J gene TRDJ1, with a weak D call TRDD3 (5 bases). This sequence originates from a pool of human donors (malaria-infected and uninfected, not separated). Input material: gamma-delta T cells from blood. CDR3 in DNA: TGTGCTCTTGGGGAAAGTCGGGTACGTTTGGGGACTCCCGATAAACTCATCTTT. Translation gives CALGESRVRLGTPDKLIF.